These T cell receptor beta chains were read from a single sample in a study of T cells in Graves' hyperthyroidism and ophthalmopathy. MiXCR was run by TCRdb on the multiplex PCR reads, yielding one entry per CDR3 protein. The sample includes 730,000 or so distinct CDR3 sequences, 15% to 20% seen only once; the top ten take 16%. The source material was blood. Source of these receptors: a woman aged 50 to 60 with Graves' hyperthyroidism that later progressed to Graves' ophthalmopathy. The conserved cysteine and the conserved F or W are not part of the CDR3 here. A D gene is named only where the DNA matches it firmly.

D gene	V gene	J gene	CDR3 protein
.	TRBV18	TRBJ1-3	ASSPSAGDTIY
.	TRBV20-1	TRBJ1-2	SAEIGTYGYT
TRBD2	TRBV6-1	TRBJ2-2	ASTARSAGGPNGELF
.	TRBV24-1	TRBJ1-2	ATSDRANYGYT
TRBD1	TRBV6-5	TRBJ2-1	ASSYEGGQGPNEQF
.	TRBV6-1	TRBJ1-1	ASCRAGNTEAF
.	TRBV9	TRBJ1-3	ASSTGQLVYGNTIY
.	TRBV14	TRBJ2-3	ASSQDSGNTDTQY
.	TRBV4-2	TRBJ2-7	ASSQDVGAYEQY
.	TRBV7-6	TRBJ2-2	ASSPSSAGTGELF
TRBD1	TRBV6-1	TRBJ2-3	ASSEGYRTGGTDTQY
.	TRBV5-6	TRBJ1-1	ASSSHVGYTEAF
.	TRBV3-1	TRBJ2-6	ASSQDATGANVLT
.	TRBV4-1	TRBJ1-4	ASSPLNNEKLF
TRBD2	TRBV7-2	TRBJ2-5	ASSFRRDYARETQY
.	TRBV12-3/TRBV12-4	TRBJ1-6	ASSLGQLYNSPLH
TRBD1	TRBV18	TRBJ1-4	ASSPGTGSNEKLF
.	TRBV18	TRBJ1-5	ASSPDSTGQPQH
TRBD2	TRBV7-9	TRBJ2-7	ASSGGTCEQY
TRBD1	TRBV11-2	TRBJ2-2	ASSVGAPGQGAGELF
TRBD2	TRBV5-1	TRBJ2-5	ASSSPREVETQY
.	TRBV4-1	TRBJ1-5	ASSLSGNHQPQH
TRBD1	TRBV3-1	TRBJ1-1	ASSPLSGTALTEAF
TRBD1	TRBV6-1	TRBJ1-5	ASRDRTNQPQH
TRBD1	TRBV2	TRBJ1-1	ASSVGQGGTEAF
TRBD1	TRBV11-1	TRBJ1-6	ASSLLPGQGRSSPLH
.	TRBV6-1	TRBJ1-2	ASSQDSLNYGYT
TRBD1	TRBV5-1	TRBJ2-7	ASSLVPGQEIHYEQY
.	TRBV12-3/TRBV12-4	TRBJ1-2	ASSVGASRGGYT
TRBD1	TRBV12-3/TRBV12-4	TRBJ2-7	ASRRDDRGTYEQY
TRBD1	TRBV20-1	TRBJ1-6	SAMGQGDSPLH
TRBD2	TRBV19	TRBJ2-5	ASSIRASGGLGETQY
.	TRBV4-1	TRBJ1-1	ASSQAMRGMNTEAF
.	TRBV19	TRBJ1-4	TSSNRPATNEKLF
.	TRBV4-2	TRBJ1-2	ASTDRGAPGYT
.	TRBV6-1	TRBJ1-3	ASRQGLMAGNTIY
.	TRBV6-5	TRBJ2-5	ASSYFSLSTQETQY
TRBD1	TRBV18	TRBJ2-2	ASSPSSTGGAIGELF
.	TRBV7-9	TRBJ1-5	ASSLSETGWGNQPQH
.	TRBV6-4	TRBJ1-2	ASSRDASLLNGYT
.	TRBV20-1	TRBJ2-2	SAPLGVSGTGELF
.	TRBV20-1	TRBJ1-2	SAGENPGIHGYT
.	TRBV20-1	TRBJ2-5	SARDHAQETQY
TRBD1	TRBV12-3/TRBV12-4	TRBJ1-2	ASSPGDSLNYGYT
TRBD1	TRBV5-8	TRBJ1-1	ASSPAGTANTEAF
.	TRBV2	TRBJ1-4	ASSELAGVGEKLF
TRBD2	TRBV5-1	TRBJ2-1	ASSFRLAGGLNEQF
.	TRBV10-1	TRBJ2-3	ASSDSGWRSNTQY
.	TRBV11-2	TRBJ2-5	ASSSLHGVQETQY